The sequence of this T cell receptor beta chain was determined in a study of control samples from healthy donors and cancer patients. This clone was seen a single time. The CDR3 extends over 17 amino acids. Germline lookup yields CDR1 SGHNT and CDR2 YENEEA. V lost 5 bases, J lost 5 bases, and 11 bases stayed unmatched. Libraries were prepared by immunoSEQ multiplex PCR; TCRdb keeps only in-frame clonotypes and omits some of them. The table records about 41,000 clones, around 94% of them present only once. The chain carries TRBV11-3 and TRBJ2-5; 13 bases match TRBD2. The receptor comes from a man aged 60-69 years in good health. Sequenced material: blood. DNA for the CDR3: TGTGCCAGCAGCCAAGGACTAGCGGGAGATCAGGGGGAGACCCAGTACTTC. Its protein product is CASSQGLAGDQGETQYF.